These 27 T cell receptor beta chains were all obtained from the same sample, sequenced in a study of T cell responses to AZD1222 COVID-19 vaccine. Clones were read by immunoSEQ multiplex PCR, and TCRdb kept only the in-frame ones, dropping some. The sample consists of roughly 140,000 clones, roughly 92% of them appearing once. Specimen: peripheral blood, collected 28 days after the second AZD1222 dose. The receptors stem from an adult who received the AZD1222 COVID-19 vaccine.

This chain links TRBV28 with TRBJ2-3, with D perhaps being TRBD1 or TRBD2 (5 bases each). In germline, CDR1 is MDHEN, CDR2 SYDVKM. The V end lost 6 bases, the J end lost 0 bases, and 7 bases lay between the germline ends. The CDR3 spans 13 residues. The CDR3 spells CASSGDSTDTQYF. DNA for the CDR3: TGTGCCAGCAGCGGGGACAGCACAGATACGCAGTATTTT. Variable domain in full (rest from reference TRBV28 and TRBJ2-3): DVKVTQSSRYLVKRTGEKVFLECVQDMDHENMFWYRQDPGLGLRLIYFSYDVKMKEKGDIPEGYSVSREKKERFSLILESASTNQTSMYLCASSGDSTDTQYFGPGTRLTVL.

This chain uses TRBV28 with TRBJ1-2; tentatively, D is TRBD1 (5 bases). CDR3 size: 15 residues. Germline loops: CDR1 MDHEN, CDR2 SYDVKM. V was trimmed by 5 bases and J by 6 bases, leaving 19 bases between them. This CDR3 is CASSVRGRGNDGYTF. CDR3 coding DNA: TGTGCCAGCAGTGTACGCGGACGGGGGAACGATGGCTACACCTTC.

The rearrangement joins TRBV18 to TRBJ1-2, with 7 bases lining up with TRBD1. The CDR3 has 14 residues. After removal of 3 bases from V and 4 bases from J, the junction contained 5 bases not matched to a gene. Germline loops: CDR1 KGHSH, CDR2 LQKENI. The CDR3: CASSPDRAAYGYTF. The CDR3 DNA is TGTGCCAGCTCACCCGACAGGGCAGCCTATGGCTACACCTTC. Variable domain in full (rest from reference TRBV18 and TRBJ1-2): NAGVMQNPRHLVRRRGQEARLRCSPMKGHSHVYWYRQLPEEGLKFMVYLQKENIIDESGMPKERFSAEFPKEGPSILRIQQVVRGDSAAYFCASSPDRAAYGYTFGSGTRLTVV.

The V gene is TRBV2, the J gene TRBJ2-5; 7 bases fit TRBD2. CDR3 length equals 15 residues. The ends lost 6 bases at V and 1 base at J; junction bases unmatched: 8. Germline-derived CDR1 and CDR2 are SNHLY and FYNNEI. CDR3 residues: CASRRLAGTQETQYF. The CDR3 DNA is TGTGCCAGCAGGAGACTAGCAGGTACCCAAGAGACCCAGTACTTC.

This clone was detected once. The V and J genes are TRBV7-8 and TRBJ1-5; possible D gene TRBD1, 5 bases. V was cut by 3 bases and J by 6 bases, with 12 bases left in between. CDR1 is SGHVS, CDR2 FQNEAQ, per germline. The CDR3 consists of 14 residues. CDR3 DNA: TGTGCCAGCAGCTTCGACAGCTCGGGTCAGCCCCAGCATTTT. It translates to CASSFDSSGQPQHF.

This clone was seen a single time. V is TRBV29-1 and J is TRBJ1-5, with 9 bases matching TRBD1. From germline, CDR1 is SQVTM and CDR2 ANQGSEA. This CDR3 region has 13 residues. The J segment lost 4 bases and the V segment lost 7 bases, leaving 5 bases of the junction unmatched. The CDR3 reads CSATGGNNQPQHF. The CDR3 DNA is TGCAGCGCGACAGGGGGTAATAATCAGCCCCAGCATTTT.

The J gene is TRBJ1-1, the V gene TRBV7-2; D is perhaps TRBD1 (5 bases). Looked up from germline, CDR1 is SGHTA and CDR2 is FQGNSA. The CDR3 loop spans 13 amino acids. With 2 bases removed from V and 3 bases from J, the gap between germline ends came to 7 bases. CDR3 sequence (DNA): TGTGCCAGCAGCTTAAGCAGGGACACTGAAGCTTTCTTT. This encodes CASSLSRDTEAFF.

The rearrangement uses TRBV7-2 and TRBJ2-1; D remains ambiguous. V lost 3 bases, J lost 3 bases, and 9 bases lay in between. Germline V gene lookup returns CDR1 SGHTA and CDR2 FQGNSA. The CDR3 sequence is 14 residues long. The CDR3 bases are TGTGCCAGCAGCTTTCAGGCAGTCTACAATGAGCAGTTCTTC. Its translation is CASSFQAVYNEQFF.

The V gene is TRBV9, the J gene TRBJ2-2; 9 nucleotides agree with TRBD2. The CDR3 runs to 20 residues. Germline assignment: CDR1 SGDLS and CDR2 YYNGEE. V trimming: 3 bases; J trimming: 5 bases; junction bases outside the gene matches: 20. As DNA, the CDR3 is TGTGCCAGCAGCGGACTACCAAGGGGCCTAGCGGGGATGAGGACCGGGGAGCTGTTTTTT. Translated: CASSGLPRGLAGMRTGELFF.

The chain employs TRBV2 and TRBJ2-5, with 9 bases fitting TRBD2. Germline values: CDR1 SNHLY, CDR2 FYNNEI. The CDR3 sequence is 13 residues long. The ends lost 7 bases at V and 3 bases at J; junction bases unmatched: 3. CDR3 sequence: CASKVAGEETQYF. The CDR3, as DNA: TGTGCCAGCAAGGTAGCGGGAGAAGAGACCCAGTACTTC.

V usage is TRBV19 and J usage is TRBJ1-5; tentatively, D is TRBD1 (6 bases). CDR1 LNHDA and CDR2 SQIVND come from the germline V gene (reference sequence). This CDR3 is built from 13 residues. V was shortened by 4 bases and J by 8 bases, with 12 bases between the two germline ends. In DNA, the CDR3 is TGTGCCAGTAGTAGGGGCAGGGGAGAGCCCCAGCATTTT. Its protein product is CASSRGRGEPQHF.

The V gene is TRBV19, the J gene TRBJ1-2, with no clear D. The CDR3 length is 12 residues. The germline V and J ends were trimmed by 0 bases and 5 bases, with 4 bases remaining between them. From germline, CDR1 is LNHDA and CDR2 SQIVND (reference sequence). CDR3 sequence (DNA): TGTGCCAGTAGTATAGACCGGTATGGCTACACCTTC. Translation: CASSIDRYGYTF.

The V call is TRBV6-5, the J call TRBJ1-5; D possibly corresponds to TRBD1 (5 bases). Germline V gene sequence: CDR1 MNHEY, CDR2 SVGAGI. Trimming left V 6 bases short and J 13 bases short, with 19 bases between. The CDR3 runs 13 residues. Written as DNA, the CDR3 is TGTGCCAGCAGCAGCAACTCCGGGACCCTACAGCATTTT. It codes for CASSSNSGTLQHF.

V is TRBV30 and J is TRBJ1-1; TRBD1 agrees at 10 bases. Trimming at V came to 3 bases and at J to 0 bases, leaving 10 bases not matched to a gene. This CDR3 has 17 amino acids. Per the germline V gene, CDR1 is GTSNPN and CDR2 is SVGIG (reference sequence). DNA of the CDR3: TGTGCCTGGAGCGCCCCGGGACAGGGGCGAGTGAACACTGAAGCTTTCTTT. Its translation: CAWSAPGQGRVNTEAFF. Full variable domain (rest looked up from reference TRBV30 and TRBJ1-1): SQTIHQWPATLVQPVGSPLSLECTVEGTSNPNLYWYRQAAGRGLQLLFYSVGIGQISSEVPQNLSASRPQDRQFILSSKKLLLSDSGFYLCAWSAPGQGRVNTEAFFGQGTRLTVV.

This clone is a singleton in its sample. The V and J genes are TRBV18 and TRBJ2-7, with TRBD2 identical over 7 bases. Germline lookup yields CDR1 KGHSH and CDR2 LQKENI. The V and J ends lost 4 bases and 6 bases, in that order; junction bases with no gene match: 15. The CDR3 sequence is 16 residues long. The CDR3 DNA reads as TGTGCCAGCTCACAGAAAAGGGGAGCGGGGTCTGGCGAGCAGTACGTC. It translates to CASSQKRGAGSGEQYV.

The chain recombines TRBV6-5 with TRBJ1-4; unclear D gene. CDR3 length: 13 amino acids. The V end lost 6 bases, the J end lost 4 bases, and 9 bases lay between the germline ends. The germline gives CDR1 MNHEY, CDR2 SVGAGI. The DNA of the CDR3 is TGTGCCAGCAGGGCCTGGGTTAATGAAAAACTGTTTTTT. Translation: CASRAWVNEKLFF.

V usage is TRBV6-6 and J usage is TRBJ2-7; tentative D call: TRBD1 (6 bases). The CDR3 covers 13 residues. Trimming removed 2 bases from V and 5 bases from J, with 10 bases in between. From germline, CDR1 is MNHNY and CDR2 SVGAGI (reference sequence). CDR3 DNA sequence: TGTGCCAGCAGTTACGGCCAGGGGAACGAGCAGTACTTC. This codes for CASSYGQGNEQYF.

The V call is TRBV27, the J call TRBJ2-2; D is undetermined. V dropped 2 bases and J dropped 4 bases, with 8 bases sitting between them. In germline, CDR1 is MNHEY, CDR2 SMNVEV (reference sequence). The CDR3 extends over 14 amino acids. CDR3 amino acids: CASSLRAATGELFF. CDR3 coding DNA: TGTGCCAGCAGTTTAAGGGCAGCCACCGGGGAGCTGTTTTTT.

The chain links TRBV9 to TRBJ2-2; D might be TRBD1 (5 bases). The CDR3 spans 17 residues. V gave up 0 bases and J gave up 4 bases, with 16 bases separating them. Germline values: CDR1 SGDLS, CDR2 YYNGEE. The CDR3 reads CASSVAGGSGATGELFF. The DNA of the CDR3 is TGTGCCAGCAGCGTAGCGGGCGGTTCTGGGGCCACCGGGGAGCTGTTTTTT.

The chain is built from TRBV4-2 and TRBJ2-1, with TRBD2 identical over 7 bases. From germline, CDR1 is LGHNA and CDR2 YNFKEQ. This CDR3 is built from 16 residues. J gave up 2 bases and V 2 bases, and 6 bases lay outside the gene matches. The CDR3 DNA follows: TGTGCCAGCAGCCAACTCTCTAGCGGAGCCTACAATGAGCAGTTCTTC. Translated: CASSQLSSGAYNEQFF.

CDR3 sequence: CASQGHNQPQHF. Written as DNA, the CDR3 is TGCGCCAGCCAGGGGCACAATCAGCCCCAGCATTTT. The chain is built from TRBV5-1 and TRBJ1-5, with a weak D call TRBD1 (6 bases). CDR3 size: 12 residues. Germline CDR1 SGHRS, CDR2 YFSETQ. V lost 7 bases and J 3 bases, leaving 8 bases between the germline ends.

V is TRBV7-2 and J is TRBJ1-4; D remains ambiguous. In germline, CDR1 is SGHTA, CDR2 FQGNSA. V was cut by 5 bases and J by 8 bases, with 12 bases left in between. The CDR3 runs 13 residues. The CDR3 spells CASSPVGEEKLFF. The CDR3 DNA reads as TGTGCCAGCAGCCCCGTTGGAGAGGAAAAACTGTTTTTT.

This rearrangement joins TRBV14 to TRBJ1-1; a weak D match, TRBD1 (6 bases). Deletions cut 4 bases from V and 4 bases from J, with 13 bases between. Germline CDR1 SGHDN, CDR2 FVKESK. CDR3 length: 14 amino acids. DNA of the CDR3: TGTGCCAGCAGCCCAGAGTCCAGGGGCACTGAAGCTTTCTTT. Translating gives CASSPESRGTEAFF.

The CDR3 sequence: CASSPTAGAPEFF. CDR3 bases: TGTGCCAGCAGCCCCACCGCAGGGGCCCCGGAGTTCTTC. The chain carries TRBV7-9 and TRBJ2-1; D is perhaps TRBD1 (6 bases). This CDR3 has 13 amino acids. Deletions cut 5 bases from V and 14 bases from J, with 19 bases between. Per germline, CDR1 SEHNR and CDR2 FQNEAQ (reference sequence).

The rearrangement links TRBV5-5 to TRBJ2-5; D may match TRBD1 or TRBD2 (5 bases each). Deletions cut 5 bases from V and 5 bases from J, with 19 bases between. Germline lookup yields CDR1 SGHKS and CDR2 YYEKEE (reference sequence). This CDR3 has 15 residues. CDR3 coding DNA: TGTGCCAGCAGGTTAGGGACCTCAGTGGGCGAGACCCAGTACTTC. The encoded protein is CASRLGTSVGETQYF.

This chain links TRBV24-1 with TRBJ2-1; 8 bases match TRBD1. Germline V CDR1 and CDR2: KGHDR, SFDVKD. CDR3 length: 15 residues. After removal of 2 bases from V and 6 bases from J, the junction contained 5 bases not matched to a gene. DNA of the CDR3: TGTGCCACCAGTGATTCCTACAGGGGGAGCAATGAGCAGTTCTTC. The encoded protein is CATSDSYRGSNEQFF.

This chain uses TRBV7-9 with TRBJ2-5; D remains ambiguous. Trimming took 0 bases from V and 5 from J, leaving 10 bases between them. The CDR3 contains 14 residues. Germline CDR1 is SEHNR and CDR2 is FQNEAQ (reference sequence). The CDR3 loop reads CASSLAGVGETQYF. In DNA form, the CDR3 reads TGTGCCAGCAGCTTAGCTGGGGTCGGGGAGACCCAGTACTTC.